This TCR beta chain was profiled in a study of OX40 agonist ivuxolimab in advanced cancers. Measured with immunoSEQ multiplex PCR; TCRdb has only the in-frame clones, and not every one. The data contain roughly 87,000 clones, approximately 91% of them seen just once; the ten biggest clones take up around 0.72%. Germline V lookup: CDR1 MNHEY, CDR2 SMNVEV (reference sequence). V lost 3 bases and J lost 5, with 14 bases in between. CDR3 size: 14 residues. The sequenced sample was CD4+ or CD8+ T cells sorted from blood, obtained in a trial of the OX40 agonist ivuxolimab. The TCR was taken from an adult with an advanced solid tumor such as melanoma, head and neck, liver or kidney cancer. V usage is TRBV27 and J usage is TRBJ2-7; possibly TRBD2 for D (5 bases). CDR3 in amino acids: CASSFLAKAHEQYF. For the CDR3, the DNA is TGTGCCAGCAGTTTTCTAGCAAAGGCCCACGAGCAGTACTTC.